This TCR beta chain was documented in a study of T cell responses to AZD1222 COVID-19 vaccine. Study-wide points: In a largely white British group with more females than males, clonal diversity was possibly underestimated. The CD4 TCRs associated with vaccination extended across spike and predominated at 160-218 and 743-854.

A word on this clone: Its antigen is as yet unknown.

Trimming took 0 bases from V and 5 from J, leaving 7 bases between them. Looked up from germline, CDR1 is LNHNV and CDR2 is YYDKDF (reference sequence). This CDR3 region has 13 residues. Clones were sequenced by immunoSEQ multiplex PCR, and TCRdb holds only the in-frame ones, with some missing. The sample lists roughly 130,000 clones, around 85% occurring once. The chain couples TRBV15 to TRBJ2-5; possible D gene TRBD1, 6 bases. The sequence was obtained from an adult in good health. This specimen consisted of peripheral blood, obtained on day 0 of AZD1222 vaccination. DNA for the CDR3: TGTGCCACCAGCAGAGATACAGGGGAGACCCAGTACTTC. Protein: CATSRDTGETQYF.